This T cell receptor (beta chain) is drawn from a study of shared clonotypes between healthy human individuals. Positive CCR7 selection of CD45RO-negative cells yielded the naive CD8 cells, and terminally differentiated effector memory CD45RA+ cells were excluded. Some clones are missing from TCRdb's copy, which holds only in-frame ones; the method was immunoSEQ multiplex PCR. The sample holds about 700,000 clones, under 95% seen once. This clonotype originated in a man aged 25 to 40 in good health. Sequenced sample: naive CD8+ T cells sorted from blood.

CDR3 DNA: TGTGCCAGCAGTTCAGCGGGAGGGCCCCTGGAGACCCAGTACTTC. This gives the protein CASSSAGGPLETQYF. The chain links TRBV27 to TRBJ2-5; 10 bases agree with TRBD2. The length of the CDR3 is 15 residues. Germline V gives CDR1 MNHEY, CDR2 SMNVEV (reference sequence). The junction had 7 bases not matched to a gene; V was cut back by 4 bases and J by 5 bases.